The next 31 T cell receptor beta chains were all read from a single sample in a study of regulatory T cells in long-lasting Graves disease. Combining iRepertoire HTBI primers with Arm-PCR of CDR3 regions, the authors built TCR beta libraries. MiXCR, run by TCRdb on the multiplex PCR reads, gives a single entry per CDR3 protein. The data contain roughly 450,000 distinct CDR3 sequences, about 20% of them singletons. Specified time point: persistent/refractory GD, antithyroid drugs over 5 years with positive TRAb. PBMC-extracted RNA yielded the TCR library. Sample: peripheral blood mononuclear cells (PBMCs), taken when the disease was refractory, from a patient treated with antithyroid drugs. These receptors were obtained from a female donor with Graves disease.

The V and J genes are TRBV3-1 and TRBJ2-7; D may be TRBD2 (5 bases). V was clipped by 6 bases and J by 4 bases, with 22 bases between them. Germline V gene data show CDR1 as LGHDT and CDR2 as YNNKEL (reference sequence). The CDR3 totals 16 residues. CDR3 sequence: CASSPATRGGLYEQYF. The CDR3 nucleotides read TGTGCCAGCAGTCCAGCGACTCGGGGTGGTTTGTACGAGCAGTACTTC.

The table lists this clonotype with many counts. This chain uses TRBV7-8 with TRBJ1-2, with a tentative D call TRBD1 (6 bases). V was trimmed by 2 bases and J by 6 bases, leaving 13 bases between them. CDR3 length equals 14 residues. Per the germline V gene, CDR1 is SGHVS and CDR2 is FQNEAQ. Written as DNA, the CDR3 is TGTGCCAGCAGCTTAAGATGGGGGGGCCATGGCTACACCTTC. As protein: CASSLRWGGHGYTF. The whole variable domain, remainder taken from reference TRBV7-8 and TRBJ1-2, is GAGVSQSPRYKVAKRGQDVALRCDPISGHVSLFWYQQALGQGPEFLTYFQNEAQLDKSGLPSDRFFAERPEGSVSTLKIQRTQQEDSAVYLCASSLRWGGHGYTFGSGTRLTVV.

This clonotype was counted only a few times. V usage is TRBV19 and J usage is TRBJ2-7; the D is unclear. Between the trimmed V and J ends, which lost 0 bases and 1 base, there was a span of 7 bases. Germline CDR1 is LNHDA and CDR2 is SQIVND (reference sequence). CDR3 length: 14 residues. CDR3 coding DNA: TGTGCCAGTAGTATAGAAGCCAGATCCTACGAGCAGTACTTC. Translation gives CASSIEARSYEQYF.

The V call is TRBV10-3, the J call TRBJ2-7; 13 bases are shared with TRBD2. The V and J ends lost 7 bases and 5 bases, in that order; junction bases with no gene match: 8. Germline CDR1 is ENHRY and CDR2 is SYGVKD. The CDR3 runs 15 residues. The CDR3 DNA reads TGTGCCATCAAGATACTAGCGGGAGGGTCGGACGAGCAGTACTTC. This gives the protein CAIKILAGGSDEQYF.

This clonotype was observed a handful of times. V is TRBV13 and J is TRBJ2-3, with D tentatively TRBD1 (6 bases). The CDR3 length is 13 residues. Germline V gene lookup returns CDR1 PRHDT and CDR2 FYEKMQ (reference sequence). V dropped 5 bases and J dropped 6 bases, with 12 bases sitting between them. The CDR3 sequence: CASSPPTGDTQYF. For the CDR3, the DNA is TGTGCCAGCAGCCCGCCTACAGGGGATACGCAGTATTTT.

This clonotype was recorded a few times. CDR3 protein: CAWDRLGQPQHF. CDR3 bases: TGTGCCTGGGACAGACTGGGTCAGCCCCAGCATTTT. This rearrangement joins TRBV30 to TRBJ1-5, with D perhaps matching TRBD1 (5 bases). The CDR3 covers 12 residues. With 5 bases removed from V and 6 bases from J, the gap between germline ends came to 11 bases. CDR1 and CDR2 (germline): GTSNPN, SVGIG (reference sequence).

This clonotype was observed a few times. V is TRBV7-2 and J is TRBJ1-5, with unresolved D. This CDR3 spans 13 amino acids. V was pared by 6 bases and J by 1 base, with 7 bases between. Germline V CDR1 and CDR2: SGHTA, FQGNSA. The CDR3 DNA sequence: TGTGCCAGCAGTACCCAGAGCAATCAGCCCCAGCATTTT. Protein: CASSTQSNQPQHF.

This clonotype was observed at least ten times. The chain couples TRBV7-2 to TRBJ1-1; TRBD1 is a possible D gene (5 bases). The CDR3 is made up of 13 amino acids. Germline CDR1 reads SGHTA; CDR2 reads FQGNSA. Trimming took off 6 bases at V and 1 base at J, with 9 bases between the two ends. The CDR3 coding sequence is TGTGCCAGCAGACGGGACTGGAACACTGAAGCTTTCTTT. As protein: CASRRDWNTEAFF. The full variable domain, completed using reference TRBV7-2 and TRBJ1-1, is GAGVSQSPSNKVTEKGKDVELRCDPISGHTALYWYRQSLGQGLEFLIYFQGNSAPDKSGLPSDRFSAERTGGSVSTLTIQRTQQEDSAVYLCASRRDWNTEAFFGQGTRLTVV.

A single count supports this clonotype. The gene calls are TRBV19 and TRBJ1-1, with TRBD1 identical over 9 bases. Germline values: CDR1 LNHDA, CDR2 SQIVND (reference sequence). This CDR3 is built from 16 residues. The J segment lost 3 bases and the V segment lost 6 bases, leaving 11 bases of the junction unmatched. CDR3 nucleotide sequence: TGTGCCAGTAGGCCACCGGGACAGGGAGAATACACTGAAGCTTTCTTT. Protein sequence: CASRPPGQGEYTEAFF.

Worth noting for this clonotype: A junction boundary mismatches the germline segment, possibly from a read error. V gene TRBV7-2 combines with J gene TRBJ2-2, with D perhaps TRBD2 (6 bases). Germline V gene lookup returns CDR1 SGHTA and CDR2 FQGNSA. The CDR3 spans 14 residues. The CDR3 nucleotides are TGTGCCTGCAGCTTATGGGGGACTCAGGGGGAGCTGTTTTTT. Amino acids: CACSLWGTQGELFF.

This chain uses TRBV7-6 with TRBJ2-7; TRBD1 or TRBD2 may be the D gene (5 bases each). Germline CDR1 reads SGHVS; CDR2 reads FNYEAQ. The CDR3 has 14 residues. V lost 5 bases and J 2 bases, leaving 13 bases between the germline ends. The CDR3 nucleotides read TGTGCCAGCAGCGCCCCGGGACGGGCCTACGAGCAGTACTTC. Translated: CASSAPGRAYEQYF.

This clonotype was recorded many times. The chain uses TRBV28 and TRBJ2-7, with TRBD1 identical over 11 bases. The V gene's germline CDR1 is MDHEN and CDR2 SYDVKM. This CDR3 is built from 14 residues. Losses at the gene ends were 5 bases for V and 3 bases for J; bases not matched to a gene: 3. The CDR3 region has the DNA TGTGCCAGCAGTGAGGGACAGGGGGACTACGAGCAGTACTTC. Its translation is CASSEGQGDYEQYF. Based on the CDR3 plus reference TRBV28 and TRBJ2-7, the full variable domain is DVKVTQSSRYLVKRTGEKVFLECVQDMDHENMFWYRQDPGLGLRLIYFSYDVKMKEKGDIPEGYSVSREKKERFSLILESASTNQTSMYLCASSEGQGDYEQYFGPGTRLTVT.

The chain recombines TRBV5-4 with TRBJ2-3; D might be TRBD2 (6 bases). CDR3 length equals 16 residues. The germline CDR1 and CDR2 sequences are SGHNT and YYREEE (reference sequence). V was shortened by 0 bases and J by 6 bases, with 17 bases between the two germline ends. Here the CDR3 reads CASSLGTVGRGDTQYF. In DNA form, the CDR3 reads TGTGCCAGCAGCTTGGGAACAGTCGGACGGGGGGATACGCAGTATTTT.

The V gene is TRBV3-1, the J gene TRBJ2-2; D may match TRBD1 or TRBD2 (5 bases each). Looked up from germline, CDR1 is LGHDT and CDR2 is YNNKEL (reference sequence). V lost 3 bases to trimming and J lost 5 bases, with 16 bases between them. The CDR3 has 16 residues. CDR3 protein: CASSHRVYGGTGELFF. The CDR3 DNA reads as TGTGCCAGCAGCCATCGGGTCTATGGGGGAACCGGGGAGCTGTTTTTT.

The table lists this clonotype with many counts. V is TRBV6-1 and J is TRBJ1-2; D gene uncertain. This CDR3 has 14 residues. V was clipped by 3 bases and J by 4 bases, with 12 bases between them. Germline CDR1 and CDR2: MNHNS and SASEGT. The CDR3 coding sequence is TGTGCCAGCAGTGAGTTGGCGTCCTTCTATGGCTACACCTTC. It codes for CASSELASFYGYTF.

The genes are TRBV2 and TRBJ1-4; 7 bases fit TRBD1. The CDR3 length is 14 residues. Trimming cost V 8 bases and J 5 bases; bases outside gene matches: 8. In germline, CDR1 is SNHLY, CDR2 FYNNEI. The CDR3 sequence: CASSGTEKNEKLFF. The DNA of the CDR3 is TGTGCCAGCTCAGGGACAGAGAAAAATGAAAAACTGTTTTTT.

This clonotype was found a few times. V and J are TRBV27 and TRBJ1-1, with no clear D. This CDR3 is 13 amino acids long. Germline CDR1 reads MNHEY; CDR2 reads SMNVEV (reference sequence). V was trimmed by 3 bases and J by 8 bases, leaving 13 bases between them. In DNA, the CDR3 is TGTGCCAGCAGTTTCAGCAGAAAAAGGGAAGCTTTCTTT. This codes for CASSFSRKREAFF.

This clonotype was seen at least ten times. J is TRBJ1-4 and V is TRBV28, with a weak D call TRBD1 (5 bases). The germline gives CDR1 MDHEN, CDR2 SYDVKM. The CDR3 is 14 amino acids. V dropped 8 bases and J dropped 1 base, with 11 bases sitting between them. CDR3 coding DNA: TGTGCCAGCGGGGCAGAGGTAACTAATGAAAAACTGTTTTTT. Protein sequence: CASGAEVTNEKLFF.

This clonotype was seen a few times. The CDR3 DNA is TGTGCCAGCAGCTTCCGATCGGACGAGCAGTACTTC. It encodes CASSFRSDEQYF. This chain joins TRBV5-5 and TRBJ2-7; unclear D gene. CDR1 SGHKS and CDR2 YYEKEE come from the germline V gene (reference sequence). Trimming took 2 bases from V and 5 from J, leaving 8 bases between them. The CDR3 loop spans 12 amino acids.

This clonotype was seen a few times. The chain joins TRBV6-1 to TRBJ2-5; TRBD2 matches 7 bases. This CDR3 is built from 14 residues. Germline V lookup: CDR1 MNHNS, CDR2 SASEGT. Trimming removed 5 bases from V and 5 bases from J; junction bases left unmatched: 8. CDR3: CASSSGTIRETQYF. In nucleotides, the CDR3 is TGTGCCAGCAGTAGCGGGACCATCCGGGAGACCCAGTACTTC.

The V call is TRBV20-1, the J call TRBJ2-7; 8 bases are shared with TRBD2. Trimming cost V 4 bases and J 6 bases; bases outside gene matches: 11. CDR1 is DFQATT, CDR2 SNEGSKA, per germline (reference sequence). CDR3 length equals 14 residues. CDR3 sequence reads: CSAKKSGSPLEQYF. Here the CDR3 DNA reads TGCAGTGCTAAGAAGAGCGGGAGCCCCCTCGAGCAGTACTTC.

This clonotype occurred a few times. Here the CDR3 reads CSVEGGPSSPGTEAFF. CDR3 coding DNA: TGCAGCGTTGAGGGGGGGCCGTCCTCCCCCGGCACTGAAGCTTTCTTT. The J gene is TRBJ1-1, the V gene TRBV29-1; TRBD1 might be the D (6 bases). Germline lookup yields CDR1 SQVTM and CDR2 ANQGSEA. V shed 3 bases and J shed 4 bases, with 21 bases lying between them. The CDR3 contains 16 residues. The full variable domain, its missing parts supplied by reference TRBV29-1 and TRBJ1-1, is SAVISQKPSRDICQRGTSLTIQCQVDSQVTMMFWYRQQPGQSLTLIATANQGSEATYESGFVIDKFPISRPNLTFSTLTVSNMSPEDSSIYLCSVEGGPSSPGTEAFFGQGTRLTVV.

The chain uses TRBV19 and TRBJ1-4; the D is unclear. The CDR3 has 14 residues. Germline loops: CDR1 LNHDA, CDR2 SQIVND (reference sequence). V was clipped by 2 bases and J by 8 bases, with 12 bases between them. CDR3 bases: TGTGCCAGTAGTATATCCCCACACCTAGAAAAACTGTTTTTT. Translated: CASSISPHLEKLFF.

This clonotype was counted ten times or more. The CDR3 DNA reads as TGTGCCAGCAGCGGACTAGCGGGGTCGTACCAAGAGACCCAGTACTTC. Protein sequence: CASSGLAGSYQETQYF. This sequence joins TRBV28 and TRBJ2-5; the match to TRBD2 covers 12 bases. Germline CDR1 reads MDHEN; CDR2 reads SYDVKM. The V and J ends lost 6 bases and 0 bases, in that order; junction bases with no gene match: 5. CDR3 length: 16 amino acids.

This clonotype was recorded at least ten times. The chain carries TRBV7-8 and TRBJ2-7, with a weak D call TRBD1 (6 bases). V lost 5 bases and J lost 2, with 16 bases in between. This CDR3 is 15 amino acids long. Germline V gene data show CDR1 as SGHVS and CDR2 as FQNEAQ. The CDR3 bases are TGTGCCAGCAGCCCCCGGGGCCAGGGGACCTACGAGCAGTACTTC. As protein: CASSPRGQGTYEQYF.

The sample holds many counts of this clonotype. CDR3 loop: CASTTSPSQYEQYF. CDR3 nucleotide sequence: TGTGCCAGCACCACCTCACCCAGTCAGTACGAGCAGTACTTC. The chain recombines TRBV28 with TRBJ2-7; D call uncertain. The germline V gene has CDR1 MDHEN and CDR2 SYDVKM. CDR3 size: 14 residues. V was cut by 7 bases and J by 4 bases, with 17 bases left in between. The variable domain in full, completed from reference TRBV28 and TRBJ2-7, reads DVKVTQSSRYLVKRTGEKVFLECVQDMDHENMFWYRQDPGLGLRLIYFSYDVKMKEKGDIPEGYSVSREKKERFSLILESASTNQTSMYLCASTTSPSQYEQYFGPGTRLTVT.

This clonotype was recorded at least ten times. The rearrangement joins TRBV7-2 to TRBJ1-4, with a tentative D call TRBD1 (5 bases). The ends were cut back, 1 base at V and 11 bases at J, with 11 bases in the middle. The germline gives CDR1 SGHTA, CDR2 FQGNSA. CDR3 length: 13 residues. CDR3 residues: CASSLELGGKLFF. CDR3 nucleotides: TGTGCCAGCAGCTTAGAGCTCGGGGGGAAACTGTTTTTT. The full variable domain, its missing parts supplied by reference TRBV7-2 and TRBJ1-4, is GAGVSQSPSNKVTEKGKDVELRCDPISGHTALYWYRQSLGQGLEFLIYFQGNSAPDKSGLPSDRFSAERTGGSVSTLTIQRTQQEDSAVYLCASSLELGGKLFFGSGTQLSVL.

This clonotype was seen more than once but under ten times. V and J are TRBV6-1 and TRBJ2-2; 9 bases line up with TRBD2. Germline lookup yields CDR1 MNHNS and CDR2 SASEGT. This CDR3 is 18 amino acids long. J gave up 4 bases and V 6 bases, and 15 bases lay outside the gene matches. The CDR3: CASSPRGGRALFTGELFF. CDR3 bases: TGTGCCAGCAGCCCCCGAGGCGGGAGGGCCCTCTTCACCGGGGAGCTGTTTTTT.

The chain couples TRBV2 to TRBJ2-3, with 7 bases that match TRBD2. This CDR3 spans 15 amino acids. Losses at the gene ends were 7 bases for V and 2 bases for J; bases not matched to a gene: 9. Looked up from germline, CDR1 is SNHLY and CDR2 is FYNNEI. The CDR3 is CASNERGPLTDTQYF. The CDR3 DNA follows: TGTGCCAGCAATGAGCGGGGCCCTCTCACAGATACGCAGTATTTT. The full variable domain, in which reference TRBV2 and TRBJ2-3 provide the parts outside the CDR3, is EPEVTQTPSHQVTQMGQEVILRCVPISNHLYFYWYRQILGQKVEFLVSFYNNEISEKSEIFDDQFSVERPDGSNFTLKIRSTKLEDSAMYFCASNERGPLTDTQYFGPGTRLTVL.

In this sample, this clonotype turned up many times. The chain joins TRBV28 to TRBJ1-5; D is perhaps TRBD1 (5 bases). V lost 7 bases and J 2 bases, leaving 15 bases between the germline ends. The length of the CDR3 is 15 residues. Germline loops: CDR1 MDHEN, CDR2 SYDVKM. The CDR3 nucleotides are TGTGCCAGCACCCCCGGGACGGGAGGCAATCAGCCCCAGCATTTT. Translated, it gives CASTPGTGGNQPQHF.

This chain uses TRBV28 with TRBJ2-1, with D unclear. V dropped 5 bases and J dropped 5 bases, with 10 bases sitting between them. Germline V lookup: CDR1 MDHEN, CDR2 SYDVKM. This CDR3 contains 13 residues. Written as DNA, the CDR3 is TGTGCCAGCAGTCTCCGACTTGACAATGAGCAGTTCTTC. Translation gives CASSLRLDNEQFF.